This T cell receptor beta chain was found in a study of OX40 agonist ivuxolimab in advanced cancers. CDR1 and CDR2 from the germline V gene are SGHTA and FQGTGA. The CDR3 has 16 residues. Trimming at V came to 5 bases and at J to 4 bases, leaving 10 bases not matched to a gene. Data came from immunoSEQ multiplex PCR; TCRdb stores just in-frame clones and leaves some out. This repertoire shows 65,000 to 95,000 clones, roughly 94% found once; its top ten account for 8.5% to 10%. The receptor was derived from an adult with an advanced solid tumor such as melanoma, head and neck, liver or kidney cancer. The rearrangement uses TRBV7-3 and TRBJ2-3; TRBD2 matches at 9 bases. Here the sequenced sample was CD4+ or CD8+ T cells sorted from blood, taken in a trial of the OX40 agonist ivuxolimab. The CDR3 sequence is CASSPQLAGGSDTQYF. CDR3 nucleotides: TGTGCCAGCAGCCCTCAACTAGCGGGCGGTTCAGATACGCAGTATTTT.